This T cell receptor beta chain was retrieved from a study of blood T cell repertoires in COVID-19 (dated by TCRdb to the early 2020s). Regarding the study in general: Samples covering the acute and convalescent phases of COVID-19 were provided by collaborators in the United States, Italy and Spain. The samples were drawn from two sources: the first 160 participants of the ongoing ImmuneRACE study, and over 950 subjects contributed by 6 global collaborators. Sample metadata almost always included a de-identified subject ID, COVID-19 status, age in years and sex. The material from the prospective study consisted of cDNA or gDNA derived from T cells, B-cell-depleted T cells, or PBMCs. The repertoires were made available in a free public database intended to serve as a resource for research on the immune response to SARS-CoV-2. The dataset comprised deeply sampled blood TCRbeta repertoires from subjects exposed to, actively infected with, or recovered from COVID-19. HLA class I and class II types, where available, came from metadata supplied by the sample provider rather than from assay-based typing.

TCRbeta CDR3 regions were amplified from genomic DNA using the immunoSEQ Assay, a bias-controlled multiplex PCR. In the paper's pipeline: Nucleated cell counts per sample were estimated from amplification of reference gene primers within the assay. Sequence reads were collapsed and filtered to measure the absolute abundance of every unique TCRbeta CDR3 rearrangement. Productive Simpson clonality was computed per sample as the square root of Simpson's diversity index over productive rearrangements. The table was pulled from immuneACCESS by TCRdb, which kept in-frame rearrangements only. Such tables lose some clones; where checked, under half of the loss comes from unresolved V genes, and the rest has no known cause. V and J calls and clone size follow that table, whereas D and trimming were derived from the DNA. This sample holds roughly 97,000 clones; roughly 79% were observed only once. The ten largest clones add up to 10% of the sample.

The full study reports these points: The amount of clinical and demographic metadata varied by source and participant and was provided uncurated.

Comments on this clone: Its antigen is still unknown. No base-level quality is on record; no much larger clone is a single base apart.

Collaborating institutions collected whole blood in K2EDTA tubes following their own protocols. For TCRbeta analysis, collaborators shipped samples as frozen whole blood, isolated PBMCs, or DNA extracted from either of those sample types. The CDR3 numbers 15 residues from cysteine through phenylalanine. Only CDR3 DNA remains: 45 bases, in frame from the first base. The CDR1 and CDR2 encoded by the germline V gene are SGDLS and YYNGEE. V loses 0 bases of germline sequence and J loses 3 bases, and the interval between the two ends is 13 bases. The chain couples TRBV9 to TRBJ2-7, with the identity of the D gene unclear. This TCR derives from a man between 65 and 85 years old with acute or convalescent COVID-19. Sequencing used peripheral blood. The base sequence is TGTGCCAGCAGCGTAGAAGGTACCCCGGGCTACGAGCAGTACTTC. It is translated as CASSVEGTPGYEQYF.